This T cell receptor (beta chain) was captured in a study of T cells in Graves' hyperthyroidism and ophthalmopathy. Study-level background: Sampling of peripheral blood happened at initial diagnosis, prior to any treatment.

The sample holds a few counts of this clonotype. The CDR3 runs to 17 residues. CDR1 and CDR2 from the germline V gene are WNHNN and SYGVQD (reference sequence). V lost 0 bases and J 6 bases, leaving 21 bases between the germline ends. Uncontrolled infection, other autoimmune disease, pregnancy or lactation disqualified patients from enrolment. Researchers amplified the TCR beta CDR3 regions from RNA transcripts. Primed by the HTBI set, a first-round RT-PCR was run on the TCR CDR3. TCRdb re-called the multiplex PCR reads through MiXCR, storing one row per CDR3 protein. This sample has about 290,000 distinct CDR3 sequences, with over 12% found just once.

This clonotype was sampled from a woman aged 50 to 65 with Graves' hyperthyroidism that later progressed to Graves' ophthalmopathy. The rearrangement uses TRBV10-1 and TRBJ2-7; possible D gene TRBD2, 5 bases. Sequencing input: blood. CDR3: CASSESTGSGFEGEQYF. CDR3 coding DNA: TGCGCCAGCAGTGAGTCGACGGGGTCGGGGTTTGAGGGCGAGCAGTACTTC.